The T cell receptor beta chain described here comes from a study of blood T cell repertoires in COVID-19. Looking at the study overall: COVID-19 samples collected from the United States, Italy and Spain covered acute and convalescent phases. PBMCs, B-cell-depleted T cells, or T cells provided the cDNA or gDNA that made up the material.

The table came from immunoSEQ multiplex PCR; TCRdb's copy has only in-frame clones and leaves some out. The table records around 160,000 clones, around 87% of them present only once. V gave up 3 bases and J gave up 2 bases, with 15 bases separating them. CDR1 is SGHDT, CDR2 YYEEEE, per germline. The CDR3 is 17 amino acids. Seattle participants joined during active infection and were tracked over time. The clonotype comes from a woman aged 70-85 years with COVID-19, enrolled during active disease. The specimen sequenced was peripheral blood. This chain joins TRBV5-6 and TRBJ1-6, with D unclear. CDR3: CASSYGIGGPYNSPLHF. As DNA, the CDR3 is TGTGCCAGCAGCTATGGGATAGGAGGGCCCTATAATTCACCCCTCCACTTT.